A selection of T cell receptor beta chains follows, all from one sample in a study of T cells in Graves' hyperthyroidism and ophthalmopathy. TCRdb itself ran the multiplex PCR reads through MiXCR, one entry per CDR3 protein. Of 350,000 to 400,000 distinct CDR3 sequences in the sample, about 16% were seen once. Sequenced input: blood. These receptors all come from a woman in her 30s with Graves' hyperthyroidism. The CDR3 runs from the conserved cysteine through the conserved F or W. Each record gives: CDR3 length, J gene, V gene, clone size, D gene, CDR3 DNA, CDR3 protein. A D gene is named only where the DNA matches it firmly. Size is stated for part of the rows, as once, few or many counts, or as a class when the clone is expanded.

16 TRBJ2-2 TRBV9 many . TGTGCCAGCAGGGGACGGGACTCTGCTGGGCCCGGGGAGCTGTTTTTT CASRGRDSAGPGELFF
18 TRBJ2-1 TRBV6-5 . . TGTGCCAGCAGTTACTCTGGCGGGCGATTCCGCTCCTACAATGAGCAGTTCTTC CASSYSGGRFRSYNEQFF
17 TRBJ2-1 TRBV4-1 many . TGCGCCAGCAGCCAACCGACAGGGTGGGGACTACGCAATGAGCAGTTCTTC CASSQPTGWGLRNEQFF
15 TRBJ2-7 TRBV28 many TRBD2 TGTGCCAGCAGTTTAGGGGCTAGCGGAGCCTACGAGCAGTACTTC CASSLGASGAYEQYF
16 TRBJ2-1 TRBV5-1 many TRBD2 TGCGCCAGCAAGGATAGTAGGAGCGGGGGAGGTAATGAGCAGTTCTTC CASKDSRSGGGNEQFF
13 TRBJ1-3 TRBV15 . TRBD1 TGTGCCACCAGCCCCGGGGACAGCCGCACCATATATTTT CATSPGDSRTIYF
15 TRBJ2-7 TRBV2 many . TGTGCCACGACACCTAAGGACAGATCTTTCCACGAGCAGTACTTC CATTPKDRSFHEQYF
16 TRBJ2-5 TRBV5-5 . TRBD1 TGTGCCAGCAGCTTGTTCGGTACAGGGGGGACAGAGACCCAGTACTTC CASSLFGTGGTETQYF
14 TRBJ2-4 TRBV18 many . TGTGCCAGCTCACCGTCGGAGGCCAAAAACATTCAGTACTTC CASSPSEAKNIQYF
13 TRBJ2-7 TRBV3-1 many . TGTGCCAGCAGCCCGGATAACAAATACGAGCAGTACTTC CASSPDNKYEQYF
14 TRBJ2-7 TRBV7-2 many . TGTGCCAGCAGCCCCTTGGCGGTGTCCTACGAGCAGTACTTC CASSPLAVSYEQYF
18 TRBJ1-6 TRBV6-1 . . TGTGCCAGCAGTGAATACGGCGGACCCAGCTCCTATAATTCACCCCTCCACTTT CASSEYGGPSSYNSPLHF
15 TRBJ2-2 TRBV7-2 . TRBD2 TGTGCCAGCAGCTTAGATTGGGGGAGGGCCGGGGAGCTGTTTTTT CASSLDWGRAGELFF
14 TRBJ2-7 TRBV4-1 many TRBD2 TGCGCCAGCAAATCGGCTAGCGGCTCCTACGAGCAGTACTTC CASKSASGSYEQYF
12 TRBJ2-3 TRBV7-2 many . TGTGCCAGCACCTCCCCCGGGGAAACGCAGTATTTT CASTSPGETQYF
17 TRBJ2-3 TRBV19 . TRBD1 TGTGCCAGTAGGGACAGGGGTACTTCCCTTAGCACAGATACGCAGTATTTT CASRDRGTSLSTDTQYF
12 TRBJ1-2 TRBV20-1 few TRBD1 TGCAGTGGAGGGACAGGGAACTATGGCTACACCTTC CSGGTGNYGYTF